This is a list of T cell receptor beta chains from one sample in a study of T cells after yellow fever vaccination. In TCRdb, the 5' RACE reads were re-called with MiXCR into one record per CDR3 protein. The top ten clones hold roughly 0.5% of a sample with approximately 300,000 distinct CDR3 sequences, around 13% of them seen once. Specimen: CD4+ T cells sorted from PBMCs, collected 45 days after the yellow fever booster vaccination. The receptors derive from a man aged 25 to 40 who received the YFV17D yellow fever vaccine. CDR3s include the opening cysteine and the closing phenylalanine or tryptophan. D genes are given only for firm matches. Clone size is shown for a subset of rows, as once, few, many or a class of expanded clone.

D gene: TRBD1; clone size: NA; J gene: TRBJ1-3; V gene: TRBV7-2; CDR3 DNA: TGTGCCAGCAGCCCGCGACAGGGGCAGGGAAACACCATATATTTT; CDR3 protein: CASSPRQGQGNTIYF
D gene: TRBD2; clone size: NA; J gene: TRBJ2-3; V gene: TRBV20-1; CDR3 DNA: TGCAGTGCTCAAGACCCGCTAGCGGCTTCTAGCACAGATACGCAGTATTTT; CDR3 protein: CSAQDPLAASSTDTQYF
D gene: NA; clone size: NA; J gene: TRBJ1-2; V gene: TRBV25-1; CDR3 DNA: TGTGCCAGCAGTGACAGAAACGATGGCTACACCTTC; CDR3 protein: CASSDRNDGYTF
D gene: TRBD2; clone size: few; J gene: TRBJ2-2; V gene: TRBV7-2; CDR3 DNA: TGTGCCAGCAGCCCGGGACTAGCTCTCACCGGGGAGCTGTTTTTT; CDR3 protein: CASSPGLALTGELFF
D gene: NA; clone size: NA; J gene: TRBJ1-5; V gene: TRBV6-2/TRBV6-3; CDR3 DNA: TGTGCCAGCAGTTACCACAGCCTTAATCAGCCCCAGCATTTT; CDR3 protein: CASSYHSLNQPQHF
D gene: TRBD2; clone size: NA; J gene: TRBJ2-3; V gene: TRBV9; CDR3 DNA: TGTGCCAGCAGCGTTCTAGCGGGAGGGGACGGTACGCAGTATTTT; CDR3 protein: CASSVLAGGDGTQYF
D gene: NA; clone size: NA; J gene: TRBJ2-1; V gene: TRBV7-9; CDR3 DNA: TGTGCCAGCATCCTTTCCAGCGCCCACTACAATGAGCAGTTCTTC; CDR3 protein: CASILSSAHYNEQFF
D gene: NA; clone size: NA; J gene: TRBJ2-3; V gene: TRBV7-8; CDR3 DNA: TGTGCCAGCAGCTTGGGAGACAGGCTAGCGGCAGATACGCAGTATTTT; CDR3 protein: CASSLGDRLAADTQYF
D gene: NA; clone size: NA; J gene: TRBJ2-4; V gene: TRBV6-1; CDR3 DNA: TGTGCCAGCAGTGAGGGTTCCAAAAACATTCAGTACTTC; CDR3 protein: CASSEGSKNIQYF
D gene: NA; clone size: NA; J gene: TRBJ2-1; V gene: TRBV18; CDR3 DNA: TGTGCCAGCTCCGCGGACTCCTTCTCCTACAATGAGCAGTTCTTC; CDR3 protein: CASSADSFSYNEQFF
D gene: NA; clone size: few; J gene: TRBJ1-2; V gene: TRBV27; CDR3 DNA: TGTGCCAGCCGGGCCGGGGTCTATGGCTACACCTTC; CDR3 protein: CASRAGVYGYTF
D gene: NA; clone size: NA; J gene: TRBJ2-1; V gene: TRBV12-5; CDR3 DNA: TGTGCTAGTGGTTCGACGGGAGAACCATACAATGAGCAGTTCTTC; CDR3 protein: CASGSTGEPYNEQFF
D gene: TRBD2; clone size: few; J gene: TRBJ2-1; V gene: TRBV18; CDR3 DNA: TGTGCCAGCTCATCTCAACTAGCGGGAGGTTCCAATGAGCAGTTCTTC; CDR3 protein: CASSSQLAGGSNEQFF
D gene: NA; clone size: NA; J gene: TRBJ1-5; V gene: TRBV18; CDR3 DNA: TGTGCCAGCTCAAGGGCCGATCAGCCCCAGCATTTT; CDR3 protein: CASSRADQPQHF
D gene: TRBD1; clone size: few; J gene: TRBJ1-1; V gene: TRBV24-1; CDR3 DNA: TGTGCTGAAGACTTGACAGGGGGCAACACTGAAGCTTTCTTT; CDR3 protein: CAEDLTGGNTEAFF
D gene: TRBD2; clone size: NA; J gene: TRBJ2-7; V gene: TRBV7-8; CDR3 DNA: TGTGCCAGCAGCCCGGGGGGGTGGGGGATTTACGAGCAGTACTTC; CDR3 protein: CASSPGGWGIYEQYF
D gene: NA; clone size: NA; J gene: TRBJ2-7; V gene: TRBV27; CDR3 DNA: TGTGCCAGCACTGATCTATTAATCGGGCAGGGGTTCGTCAACGAGCAGTACTTC; CDR3 protein: CASTDLLIGQGFVNEQYF
D gene: TRBD2; clone size: NA; J gene: TRBJ2-3; V gene: TRBV10-2; CDR3 DNA: TGCGCCAGCAGTGATTTCCCCGGGGGGAGCGGGAGTCGCACAGATACGCAGTATTTT; CDR3 protein: CASSDFPGGSGSRTDTQYF
D gene: NA; clone size: NA; J gene: TRBJ2-5; V gene: TRBV5-1; CDR3 DNA: TGCGCCAGCAGCCCGAAGGCGGCACAAGAGACCCAGTACTTC; CDR3 protein: CASSPKAAQETQYF
D gene: NA; clone size: NA; J gene: TRBJ2-5; V gene: TRBV5-6; CDR3 DNA: TGTGCCAGCAGCTTGTTCGAAGGGAAACGAGAGACCCAGTACTTC; CDR3 protein: CASSLFEGKRETQYF
D gene: NA; clone size: NA; J gene: TRBJ2-7; V gene: TRBV15; CDR3 DNA: TGTGCCACCAGCGCCTCCGGGACTGTATACGAGCAGTACTTC; CDR3 protein: CATSASGTVYEQYF
D gene: NA; clone size: NA; J gene: TRBJ2-1; V gene: TRBV3-1; CDR3 DNA: TGTGCCAGCAGCCCGGTACCGGCGGATGAGCAGTTCTTC; CDR3 protein: CASSPVPADEQFF
D gene: TRBD1; clone size: few; J gene: TRBJ2-7; V gene: TRBV5-1; CDR3 DNA: TGCGCCAGCAGTGGTGGGACAGGGGGCTACGAGCAGTACTTC; CDR3 protein: CASSGGTGGYEQYF
D gene: NA; clone size: few; J gene: TRBJ2-1; V gene: TRBV18; CDR3 DNA: TGTGCCAGCTCACACACTCTCAATGAGCAGTTCTTC; CDR3 protein: CASSHTLNEQFF
D gene: NA; clone size: few; J gene: TRBJ2-5; V gene: TRBV7-3; CDR3 DNA: TGTGCCAGCAGCTTCATAGGACATCCCGGGGAGACCCAGTACTTC; CDR3 protein: CASSFIGHPGETQYF
D gene: NA; clone size: many; J gene: TRBJ2-1; V gene: TRBV6-5; CDR3 DNA: TGTGCCAGCAGTTACTCCAGCTCCTACAATGAGCAGTTCTTC; CDR3 protein: CASSYSSSYNEQFF
D gene: TRBD1; clone size: NA; J gene: TRBJ2-7; V gene: TRBV30; CDR3 DNA: TGTGCCCAGTCCTGGGGGACAGGGGTCAACGAGCAGTACTTC; CDR3 protein: CAQSWGTGVNEQYF
D gene: NA; clone size: many; J gene: TRBJ2-3; V gene: TRBV25-1; CDR3 DNA: TGTGCCAGCAGCTCAACGGAGGGGACACTGTACACAGATACGCAGTATTTT; CDR3 protein: CASSSTEGTLYTDTQYF
D gene: NA; clone size: few; J gene: TRBJ2-5; V gene: TRBV20-1; CDR3 DNA: TGCAGTGCCGGACTACGCGGAGAGACCCAGTACTTC; CDR3 protein: CSAGLRGETQYF
D gene: NA; clone size: few; J gene: TRBJ2-3; V gene: TRBV7-8; CDR3 DNA: TGTGCCAGCAGCCCCAGCGGTCCTAGCACGCAGTATTTT; CDR3 protein: CASSPSGPSTQYF
D gene: NA; clone size: few; J gene: TRBJ2-7; V gene: TRBV20-1; CDR3 DNA: TGCAGTGCTAGCGGAGGACCGACCTACGAGCAGTACTTC; CDR3 protein: CSASGGPTYEQYF
D gene: TRBD1; clone size: few; J gene: TRBJ1-4; V gene: TRBV12-3/TRBV12-4; CDR3 DNA: TGTGCCAGCAGTCCCCGGGACAGTAATGAAAAACTGTTTTTT; CDR3 protein: CASSPRDSNEKLFF
D gene: TRBD2; clone size: few; J gene: TRBJ2-5; V gene: TRBV28; CDR3 DNA: TGTGCCAGCAGTTTATTCACGAGTGGACTAGCGGCAACTCGGGAGACCCAGTACTTC; CDR3 protein: CASSLFTSGLAATRETQYF
D gene: NA; clone size: once; J gene: TRBJ1-3; V gene: TRBV20-1; CDR3 DNA: TGCAGCTTCTCCAGCCAGGCGCGGGGCTCTGGAAACACCATATATTTT; CDR3 protein: CSFSSQARGSGNTIYF
D gene: NA; clone size: NA; J gene: TRBJ2-7; V gene: TRBV7-9; CDR3 DNA: TGTGCCAGCAGCCCTACCACAGGGCACGAGCAGTACTTC; CDR3 protein: CASSPTTGHEQYF
D gene: NA; clone size: few; J gene: TRBJ2-1; V gene: TRBV12-3/TRBV12-4; CDR3 DNA: TGTGCCAGCAGCTATCTAGTCGGGTCTGAGCAGTTCTTC; CDR3 protein: CASSYLVGSEQFF
D gene: TRBD1; clone size: NA; J gene: TRBJ2-7; V gene: TRBV7-2; CDR3 DNA: TGTGCCAGCAGCTCTACCGGGACAGGCTACTCTGATCAGTACTTC; CDR3 protein: CASSSTGTGYSDQYF
D gene: NA; clone size: few; J gene: TRBJ2-2; V gene: TRBV6-2/TRBV6-3; CDR3 DNA: TGTGCCAGCAGTTACGGCCCCGGGGGCGGGGAGCTGTTTTTT; CDR3 protein: CASSYGPGGGELFF
D gene: NA; clone size: NA; J gene: TRBJ2-5; V gene: TRBV29-1; CDR3 DNA: TGCAGCGTTCAAATGGGGGGAGAGACCCAGTACTTC; CDR3 protein: CSVQMGGETQYF
D gene: NA; clone size: few; J gene: TRBJ2-4; V gene: TRBV3-1; CDR3 DNA: TGTGCCAGCAGCCTCATCGCGGTTGGGAGGAGAAAAAACATTCAGTACTTC; CDR3 protein: CASSLIAVGRRKNIQYF
D gene: NA; clone size: few; J gene: TRBJ1-3; V gene: TRBV7-2; CDR3 DNA: TGTGCCAGCAGTCCTCCAGGGATCTCTGGAAACACCATATATTTT; CDR3 protein: CASSPPGISGNTIYF
D gene: TRBD2; clone size: few; J gene: TRBJ2-1; V gene: TRBV5-1; CDR3 DNA: TGCGCCAGCAGCTTGTCCACTAGCGGGAGTCAAGTACATGAGCAGTTCTTC; CDR3 protein: CASSLSTSGSQVHEQFF
D gene: NA; clone size: NA; J gene: TRBJ2-1; V gene: TRBV20-1; CDR3 DNA: TGCAGTGCTGTTCGGTGGGAGTTCTCCTACAATGAGCAGTTCTTC; CDR3 protein: CSAVRWEFSYNEQFF